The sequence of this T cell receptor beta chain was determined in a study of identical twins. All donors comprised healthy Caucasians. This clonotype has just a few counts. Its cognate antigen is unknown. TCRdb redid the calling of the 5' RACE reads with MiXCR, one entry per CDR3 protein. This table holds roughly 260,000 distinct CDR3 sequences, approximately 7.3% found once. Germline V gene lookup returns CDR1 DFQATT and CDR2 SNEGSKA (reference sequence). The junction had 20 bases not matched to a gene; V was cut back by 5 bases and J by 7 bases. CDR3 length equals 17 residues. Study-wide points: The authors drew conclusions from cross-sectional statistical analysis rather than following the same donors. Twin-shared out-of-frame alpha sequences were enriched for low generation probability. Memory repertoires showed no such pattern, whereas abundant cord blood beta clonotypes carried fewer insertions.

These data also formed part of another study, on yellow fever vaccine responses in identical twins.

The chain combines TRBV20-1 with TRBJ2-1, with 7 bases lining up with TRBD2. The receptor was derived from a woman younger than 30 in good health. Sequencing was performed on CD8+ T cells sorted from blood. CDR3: CSAAPAVAGVMENEQFF. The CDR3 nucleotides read TGCAGTGCTGCTCCCGCCGTGGCGGGAGTAATGGAGAATGAGCAGTTCTTC.